The clone carrying this TCR beta chain was recorded a few times. This specimen comes from a study of T-cell reconstitution after alpha-beta-depleted transplantation in children. The library targeted TCRbeta and was prepared with unique molecular identifiers. Each CDR3 protein gets one entry after TCRdb re-called the PCR reads with MiXCR. The sample holds about 580,000 distinct CDR3 sequences, 25% to 30% seen once. This receptor was taken from a boy under two years old with Wiskott-Aldrich syndrome, due to receive a stem cell transplant. Here the sequenced sample was PBMCs, taken before TCRalphabeta/CD19-depleted stem cell transplant.

Here the CDR3 DNA reads TGTGCCAGCAGAACTACAGGGGTCGGGGCCAACGTCCTGACTTTC. It codes for CASRTTGVGANVLTF. The V call is TRBV6-1, the J call TRBJ2-6; 7 bases align to TRBD1. Germline V CDR1 and CDR2: MNHNS, SASEGT. The J segment lost 4 bases and the V segment lost 6 bases, leaving 6 bases of the junction unmatched. The CDR3 has 15 amino acids.